These 8 T cell receptor beta chains originate from one sample sequenced in a study of cytotoxic CD8 clonotypes in ibrutinib-treated CLL. Sequencing was performed with immunoSEQ multiplex PCR; in TCRdb, only in-frame clones are kept and a portion is missing. This sample has some 93,000 clones, with almost 80% found just once. The sequencing used PBMCs, collected after 12 months of ibrutinib treatment. The receptors were gathered from a human donor with chronic lymphocytic leukemia.

The chain recombines TRBV5-1 with TRBJ2-5; TRBD1 aligns across 9 bases. The J segment lost 5 bases and the V segment lost 3 bases, leaving 2 bases of the junction unmatched. CDR1 is SGHRS and CDR2 is YFSETQ in the germline V gene. CDR3 length: 13 amino acids. CDR3 sequence reads: CASSSGTGETQYF. CDR3 sequence (DNA): TGCGCCAGCAGCTCCGGGACAGGGGAGACCCAGTACTTC.

The rearrangement uses TRBV18 and TRBJ2-3; D not resolved. The length of the CDR3 is 12 residues. Germline assignment: CDR1 KGHSH and CDR2 LQKENI. V dropped 3 bases and J dropped 2 bases, with 3 bases sitting between them. As DNA, the CDR3 is TGTGCCAGCTCACCCTTCACAGATACGCAGTATTTT. Its protein product is CASSPFTDTQYF.

The V and J genes are TRBV6-6 and TRBJ2-1; D is uncertain. The V end lost 5 bases, the J end lost 8 bases, and 13 bases lay between the germline ends. This CDR3 region has 13 residues. Germline CDR1 and CDR2: MNHNY and SVGAGI (reference sequence). CDR3 sequence: CASSAGGGDEQFF. The CDR3 DNA sequence: TGTGCCAGCAGTGCCGGTGGCGGCGATGAGCAGTTCTTC.

The V call is TRBV7-2, the J call TRBJ1-2, with TRBD1 matching 8 bases. The CDR3 is 16 residues long. V shed 3 bases and J 0 bases; nucleotides not matched to a gene: 6. Germline loops: CDR1 SGHTA, CDR2 FQGNSA. The CDR3 coding sequence is TGTGCCAGCAGCTTCGATGACAGGGGCTCTAACTATGGCTACACCTTC. Amino acids: CASSFDDRGSNYGYTF.

This clone was recorded once. The chain couples TRBV7-8 to TRBJ2-6, with D perhaps TRBD1 or TRBD2 (6 bases each). Trimming took off 1 base at V and 0 bases at J, with 10 bases between the two ends. In germline, CDR1 is SGHVS, CDR2 FQNEAQ. The CDR3 is 17 residues long. This CDR3 reads CASSLVRGPSGANVLTF. DNA for the CDR3: TGTGCCAGCAGCTTAGTCCGGGGGCCCTCTGGGGCCAACGTCCTGACTTTC. The full variable domain, completed using reference TRBV7-8 and TRBJ2-6, is GAGVSQSPRYKVAKRGQDVALRCDPISGHVSLFWYQQALGQGPEFLTYFQNEAQLDKSGLPSDRFFAERPEGSVSTLKIQRTQQEDSAVYLCASSLVRGPSGANVLTFGAGSRLTVL.

Concerning this clone: Other DNA sequences in the sample encode the same CDR3. The chain has TRBV18 and TRBJ2-7, with a possible D match to TRBD2 (6 bases). Germline CDR1 and CDR2: KGHSH and LQKENI. The V gene lost 2 bases and the J gene lost 5 bases, with 7 bases spanning the gap. This CDR3 is 12 amino acids long. The CDR3 nucleotides are TGTGCCAGCTCACCAGGAGGGAACGAGCAGTACTTC. It codes for CASSPGGNEQYF.

The chain recombines TRBV19 with TRBJ2-6, with D perhaps given as TRBD1 or TRBD2 (7 bases each). Germline V lookup: CDR1 LNHDA, CDR2 SQIVND (reference sequence). V lost 7 bases to trimming and J lost 2 bases, with 15 bases between them. This CDR3 region has 16 residues. The chain's CDR3 is CASTSPGGAGANVLTF. Written as DNA, the CDR3 is TGTGCCAGTACTTCCCCAGGGGGGGCTGGGGCCAACGTCCTGACTTTC.

This clone occurred a few times. V and J are TRBV7-8 and TRBJ2-2; D is undetermined. Trimming stripped 0 bases from V and 0 bases from J, with 14 bases between. This CDR3 spans 18 amino acids. The germline CDR1 and CDR2 sequences are SGHVS and FQNEAQ. The CDR3 here is CASSLAVRTNANTGELFF. The DNA of the CDR3 is TGTGCCAGCAGCTTAGCGGTCAGAACTAACGCGAACACCGGGGAGCTGTTTTTT.